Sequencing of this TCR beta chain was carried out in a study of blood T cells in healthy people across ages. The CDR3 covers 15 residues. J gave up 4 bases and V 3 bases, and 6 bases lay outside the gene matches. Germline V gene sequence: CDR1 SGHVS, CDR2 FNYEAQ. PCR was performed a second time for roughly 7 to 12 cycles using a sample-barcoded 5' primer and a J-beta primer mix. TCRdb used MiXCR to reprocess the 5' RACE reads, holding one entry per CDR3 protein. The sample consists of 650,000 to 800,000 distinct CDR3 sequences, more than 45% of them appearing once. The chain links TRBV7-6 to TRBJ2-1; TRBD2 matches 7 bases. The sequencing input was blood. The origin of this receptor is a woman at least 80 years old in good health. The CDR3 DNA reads TGTGCCAGCAGCTTGCTAAGCGGGGTATACAATGAGCAGTTCTTC. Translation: CASSLLSGVYNEQFF.